This record covers a single TCR beta chain. Method: immunoSEQ multiplex PCR; TCRdb's copy keeps in-frame clones and lacks some. This sample carries 380,000 or so clones, roughly 86% of them seen once, and the ten largest clones take 1% to 1.5%. This sample is part of a study of blood T cell repertoires in COVID-19. In the study overall: Samples came from the United States, Italy and Spain, spanning acute and convalescent COVID-19.

Trimming removed 0 bases from V and 4 bases from J; junction bases left unmatched: 5. CDR3 length: 15 amino acids. Germline V gene data show CDR1 as SGHKS and CDR2 as YYEKEE (reference sequence). Cohort placement rested on clinical history that participants reported themselves. Two consecutive negative NP/OP PCR tests, clearance, or resolved symptoms defined Cohort 3 recovery. The material sequenced was PBMCs or T cells enriched from blood (not recorded which). The TCR comes from a man aged 25-45 years who had recovered from COVID-19. The chain joins TRBV5-5 to TRBJ2-7; 9 positions agree with TRBD1. The CDR3 nucleotides read TGTGCCAGCAGCTTGGGGCCGGGACAGGGATACGAGCAGTACTTC. Translating it yields CASSLGPGQGYEQYF.